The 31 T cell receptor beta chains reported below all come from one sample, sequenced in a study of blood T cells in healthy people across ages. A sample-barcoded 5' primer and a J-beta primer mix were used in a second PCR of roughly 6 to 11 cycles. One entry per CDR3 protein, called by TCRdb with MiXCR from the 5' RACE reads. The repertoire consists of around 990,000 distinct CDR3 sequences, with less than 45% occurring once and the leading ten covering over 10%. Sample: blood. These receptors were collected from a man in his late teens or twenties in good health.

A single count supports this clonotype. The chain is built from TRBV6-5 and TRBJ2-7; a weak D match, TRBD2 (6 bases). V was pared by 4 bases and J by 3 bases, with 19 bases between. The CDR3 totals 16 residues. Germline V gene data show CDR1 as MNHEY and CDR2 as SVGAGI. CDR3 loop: CASSFNRDFKNYEQYF. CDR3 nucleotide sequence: TGTGCCAGCAGTTTCAACCGGGACTTCAAGAACTACGAGCAGTACTTC.

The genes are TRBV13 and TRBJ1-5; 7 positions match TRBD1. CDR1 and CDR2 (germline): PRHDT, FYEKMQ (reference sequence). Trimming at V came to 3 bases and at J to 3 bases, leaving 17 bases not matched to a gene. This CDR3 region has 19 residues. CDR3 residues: CASSLVPSPGQYYNQPQHF. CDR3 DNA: TGTGCCAGCAGCTTGGTGCCCTCACCGGGACAGTACTACAATCAGCCCCAGCATTTT.

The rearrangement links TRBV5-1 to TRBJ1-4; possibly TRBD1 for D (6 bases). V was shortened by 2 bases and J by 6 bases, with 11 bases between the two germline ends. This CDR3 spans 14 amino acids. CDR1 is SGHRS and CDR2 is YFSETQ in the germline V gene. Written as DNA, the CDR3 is TGCGCCAGCAGCTTCTGGGGGGCTGATGAAAAACTGTTTTTT. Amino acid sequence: CASSFWGADEKLFF.

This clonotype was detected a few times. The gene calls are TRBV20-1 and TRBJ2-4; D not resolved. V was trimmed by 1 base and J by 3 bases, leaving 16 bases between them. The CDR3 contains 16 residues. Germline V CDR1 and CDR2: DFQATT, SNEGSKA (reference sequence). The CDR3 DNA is TGCAGTGCTAGAGGCCCCTTTCGGTCGAGCAAAAACATTCAGTACTTC. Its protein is CSARGPFRSSKNIQYF.

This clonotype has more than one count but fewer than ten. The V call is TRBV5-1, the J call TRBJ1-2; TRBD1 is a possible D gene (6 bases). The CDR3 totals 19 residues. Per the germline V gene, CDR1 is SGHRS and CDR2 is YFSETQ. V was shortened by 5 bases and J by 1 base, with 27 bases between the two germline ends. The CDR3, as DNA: TGCGCCAGCAGTTCCCACTCGATCCCGGCGGGACAAGTTAACTATGGCTACACCTTC. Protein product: CASSSHSIPAGQVNYGYTF.

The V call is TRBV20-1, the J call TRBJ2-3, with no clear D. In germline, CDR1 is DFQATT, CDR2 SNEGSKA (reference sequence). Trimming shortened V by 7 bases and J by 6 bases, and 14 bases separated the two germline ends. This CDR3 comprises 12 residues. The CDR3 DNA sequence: TGCAGTGTATTTTTGGCTTTGGATACGCAGTATTTT. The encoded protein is CSVFLALDTQYF.

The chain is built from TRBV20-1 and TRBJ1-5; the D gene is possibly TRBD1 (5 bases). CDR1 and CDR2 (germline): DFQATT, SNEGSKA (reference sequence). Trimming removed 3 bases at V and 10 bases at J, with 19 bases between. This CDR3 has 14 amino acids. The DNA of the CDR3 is TGCAGTGCTAGTTTTGGTGACAGCTCGTACCCCCAGCATTTT. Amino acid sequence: CSASFGDSSYPQHF.

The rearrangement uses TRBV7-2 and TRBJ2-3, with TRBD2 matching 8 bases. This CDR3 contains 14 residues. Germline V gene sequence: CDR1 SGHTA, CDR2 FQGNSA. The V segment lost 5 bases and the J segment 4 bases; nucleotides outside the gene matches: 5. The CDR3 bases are TGTGCCAGCAGCGCGGGACTAGTCCCAGATACGCAGTATTTT. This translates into CASSAGLVPDTQYF.

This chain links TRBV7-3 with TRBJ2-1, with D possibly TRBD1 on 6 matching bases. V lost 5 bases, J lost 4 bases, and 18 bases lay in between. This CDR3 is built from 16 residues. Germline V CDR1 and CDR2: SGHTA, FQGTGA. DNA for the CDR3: TGTGCCAGCAGCCAGTCAGGGGAATATCTTTACAATGAGCAGTTCTTC. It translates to CASSQSGEYLYNEQFF.

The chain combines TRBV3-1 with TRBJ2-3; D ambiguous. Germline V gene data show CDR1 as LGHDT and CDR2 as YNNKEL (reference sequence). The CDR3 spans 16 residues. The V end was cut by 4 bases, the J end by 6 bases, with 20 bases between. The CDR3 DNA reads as TGTGCCAGCAGCCCCCGTTCGGCCACCCCAGGTGATACGCAGTATTTT. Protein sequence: CASSPRSATPGDTQYF.

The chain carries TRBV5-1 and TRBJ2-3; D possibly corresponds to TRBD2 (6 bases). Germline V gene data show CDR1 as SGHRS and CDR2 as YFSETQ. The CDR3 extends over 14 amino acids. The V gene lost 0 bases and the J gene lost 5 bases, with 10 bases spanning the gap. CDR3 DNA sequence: TGCGCCAGCAGCTTGGCCAGACTAGAAGATACGCAGTATTTT. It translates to CASSLARLEDTQYF.

CDR3 protein: CASSLTSTGEAFF. CDR3 sequence (DNA): TGTGCCAGCAGCTTAACCTCAACAGGCGAAGCTTTCTTT. V is TRBV7-9 and J is TRBJ1-1; a weak D match, TRBD1 (5 bases). V was clipped by 2 bases and J by 8 bases, with 12 bases between them. This CDR3 has 13 amino acids. In germline, CDR1 is SEHNR, CDR2 FQNEAQ (reference sequence).

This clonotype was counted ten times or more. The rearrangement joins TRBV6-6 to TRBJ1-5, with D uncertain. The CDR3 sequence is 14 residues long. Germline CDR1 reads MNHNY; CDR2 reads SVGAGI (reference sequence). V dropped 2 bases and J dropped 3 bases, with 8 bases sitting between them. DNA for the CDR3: TGTGCCAGCAGTTACGGGCGCAACAATCAGCCCCAGCATTTT. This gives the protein CASSYGRNNQPQHF.

CDR3 region: CASSEWADPTNEKLFF. The CDR3 coding sequence is TGCGCCAGCAGTGAGTGGGCAGACCCAACTAATGAAAAACTGTTTTTT. The chain uses TRBV10-2 and TRBJ1-4; D remains ambiguous. The CDR3 covers 16 residues. The ends were cut back, 1 base at V and 0 bases at J, with 9 bases in the middle. Germline assignment: CDR1 WSHSY and CDR2 SAAADI.

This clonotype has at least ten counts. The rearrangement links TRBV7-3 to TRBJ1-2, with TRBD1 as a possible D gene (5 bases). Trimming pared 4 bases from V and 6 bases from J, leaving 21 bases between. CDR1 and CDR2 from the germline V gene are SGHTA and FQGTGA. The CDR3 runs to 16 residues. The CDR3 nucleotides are TGTGCCAGCAGCTCCGGTCCGGGACCGTTATCTGATGGCTACACCTTC. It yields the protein CASSSGPGPLSDGYTF.

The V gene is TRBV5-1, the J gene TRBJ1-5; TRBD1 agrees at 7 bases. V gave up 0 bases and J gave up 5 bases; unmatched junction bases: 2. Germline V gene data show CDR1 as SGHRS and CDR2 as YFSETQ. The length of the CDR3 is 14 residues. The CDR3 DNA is TGCGCCAGCAGCTTGGGGGACAGCGATCAGCCCCAGCATTTT. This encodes CASSLGDSDQPQHF.

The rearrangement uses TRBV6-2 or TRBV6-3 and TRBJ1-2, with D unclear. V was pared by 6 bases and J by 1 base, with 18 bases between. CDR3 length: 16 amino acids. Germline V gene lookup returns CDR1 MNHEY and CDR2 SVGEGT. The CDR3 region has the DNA TGTGCCAGCAGCAACGGGCTCTCCCGTCTTAACTATGGCTACACCTTC. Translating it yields CASSNGLSRLNYGYTF.

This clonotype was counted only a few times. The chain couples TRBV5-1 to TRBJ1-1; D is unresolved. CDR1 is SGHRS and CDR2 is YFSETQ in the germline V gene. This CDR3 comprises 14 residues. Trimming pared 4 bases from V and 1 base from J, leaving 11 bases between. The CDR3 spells CASSIPGKNTEAFF. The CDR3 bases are TGCGCCAGCAGCATACCGGGAAAGAACACTGAAGCTTTCTTT.

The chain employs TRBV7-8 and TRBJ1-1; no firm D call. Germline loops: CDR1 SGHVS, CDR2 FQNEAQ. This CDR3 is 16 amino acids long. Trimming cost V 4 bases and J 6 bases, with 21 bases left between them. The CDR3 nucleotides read TGTGCCAGCAGCTCGAAACCGAGGGCCTCTGACGCTGAAGCTTTCTTT. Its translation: CASSSKPRASDAEAFF. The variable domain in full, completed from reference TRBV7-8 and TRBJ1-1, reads GAGVSQSPRYKVAKRGQDVALRCDPISGHVSLFWYQQALGQGPEFLTYFQNEAQLDKSGLPSDRFFAERPEGSVSTLKIQRTQQEDSAVYLCASSSKPRASDAEAFFGQGTRLTVV.

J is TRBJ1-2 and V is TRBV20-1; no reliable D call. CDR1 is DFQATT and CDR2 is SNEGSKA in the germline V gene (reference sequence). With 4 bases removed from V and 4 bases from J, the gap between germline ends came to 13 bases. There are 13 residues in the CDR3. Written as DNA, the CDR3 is TGCAGTGCTAAGCCACGTACCGTCTATGGCTACACCTTC. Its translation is CSAKPRTVYGYTF.

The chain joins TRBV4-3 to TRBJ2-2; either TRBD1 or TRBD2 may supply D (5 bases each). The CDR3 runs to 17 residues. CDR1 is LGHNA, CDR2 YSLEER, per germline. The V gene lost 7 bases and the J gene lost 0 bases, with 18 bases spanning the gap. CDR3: CASKRIGGRANTGELFF. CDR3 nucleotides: TGCGCCAGCAAAAGGATAGGAGGCAGGGCGAACACCGGGGAGCTGTTTTTT.

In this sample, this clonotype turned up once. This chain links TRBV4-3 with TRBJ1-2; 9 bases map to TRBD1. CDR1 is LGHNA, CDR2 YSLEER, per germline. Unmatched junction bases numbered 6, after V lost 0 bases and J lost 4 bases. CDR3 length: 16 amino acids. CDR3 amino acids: CASSQDVTGGFYGYTF. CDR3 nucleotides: TGCGCCAGCAGCCAAGATGTCACAGGGGGCTTCTATGGCTACACCTTC.

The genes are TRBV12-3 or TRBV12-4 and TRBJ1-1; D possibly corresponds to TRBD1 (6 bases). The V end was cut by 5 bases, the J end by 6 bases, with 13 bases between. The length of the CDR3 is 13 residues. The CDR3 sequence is CASSITGFAEAFF. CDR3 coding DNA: TGTGCCAGCAGTATAACAGGGTTCGCTGAAGCTTTCTTT.

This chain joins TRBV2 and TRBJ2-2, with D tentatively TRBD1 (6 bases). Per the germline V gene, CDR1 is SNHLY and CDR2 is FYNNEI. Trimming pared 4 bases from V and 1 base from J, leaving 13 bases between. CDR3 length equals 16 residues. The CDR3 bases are TGTGCCAGCAGTGTACAGGGCCTCAAGAACACCGGGGAGCTGTTTTTT. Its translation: CASSVQGLKNTGELFF.

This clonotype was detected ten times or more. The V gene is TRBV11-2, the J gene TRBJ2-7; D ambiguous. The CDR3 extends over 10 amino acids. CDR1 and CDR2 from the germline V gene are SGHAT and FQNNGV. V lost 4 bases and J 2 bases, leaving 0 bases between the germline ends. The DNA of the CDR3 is TGTGCCAGCAGCTCCTACGAGCAGTACTTC. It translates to CASSSYEQYF.

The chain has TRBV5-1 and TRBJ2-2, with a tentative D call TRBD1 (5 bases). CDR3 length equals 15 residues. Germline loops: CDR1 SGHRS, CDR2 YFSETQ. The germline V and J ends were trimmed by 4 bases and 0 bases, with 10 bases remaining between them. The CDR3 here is CASSPDTTNTGELFF. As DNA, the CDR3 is TGCGCCAGCAGCCCGGACACTACGAACACCGGGGAGCTGTTTTTT. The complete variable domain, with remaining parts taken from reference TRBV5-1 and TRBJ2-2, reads KAGVTQTPRYLIKTRGQQVTLSCSPISGHRSVSWYQQTPGQGLQFLFEYFSETQRNKGNFPGRFSGRQFSNSRSEMNVSTLELGDSALYLCASSPDTTNTGELFFGEGSRLTVL.

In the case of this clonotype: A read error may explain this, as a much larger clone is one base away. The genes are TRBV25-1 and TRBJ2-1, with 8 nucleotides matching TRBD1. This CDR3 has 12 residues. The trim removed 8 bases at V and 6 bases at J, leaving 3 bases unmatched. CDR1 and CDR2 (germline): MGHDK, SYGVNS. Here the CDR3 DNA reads TGTGCCAGCGCAACAGGGGGCAATGAGCAGTTCTTC. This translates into CASATGGNEQFF.

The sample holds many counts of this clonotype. CDR3 coding DNA: TGTGCCAGCACCGATGATGGTTCCTATGGCTACACCTTC. Amino acid sequence: CASTDDGSYGYTF. This chain joins TRBV6-2 or TRBV6-3 and TRBJ1-2; D not resolved. V was shortened by 7 bases and J by 4 bases, with 13 bases between the two germline ends. Germline-derived CDR1 and CDR2 are MNHEY and SVGEGT. This CDR3 contains 13 residues.

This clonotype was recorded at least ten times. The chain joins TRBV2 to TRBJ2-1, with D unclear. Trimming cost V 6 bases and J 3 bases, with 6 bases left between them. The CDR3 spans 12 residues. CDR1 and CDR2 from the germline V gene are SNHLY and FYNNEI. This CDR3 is CASSPDYNEQFF. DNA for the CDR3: TGTGCCAGCAGCCCTGACTACAATGAGCAGTTCTTC.

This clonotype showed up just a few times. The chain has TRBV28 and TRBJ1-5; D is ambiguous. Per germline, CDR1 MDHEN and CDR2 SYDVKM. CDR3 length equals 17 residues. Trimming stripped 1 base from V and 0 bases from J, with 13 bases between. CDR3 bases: TGTGCCAGCAGTTTATCTCGACTCCTAAATAGCAATCAGCCCCAGCATTTT. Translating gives CASSLSRLLNSNQPQHF. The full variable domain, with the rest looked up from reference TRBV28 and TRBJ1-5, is DVKVTQSSRYLVKRTGEKVFLECVQDMDHENMFWYRQDPGLGLRLIYFSYDVKMKEKGDIPEGYSVSREKKERFSLILESASTNQTSMYLCASSLSRLLNSNQPQHFGDGTRLSIL.

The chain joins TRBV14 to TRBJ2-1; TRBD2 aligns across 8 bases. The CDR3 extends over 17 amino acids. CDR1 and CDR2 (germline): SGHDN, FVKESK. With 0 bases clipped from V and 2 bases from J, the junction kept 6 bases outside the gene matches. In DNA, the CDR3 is TGTGCCAGCAGCCAAGATGGTATGGGACTAGCCTACAATGAGCAGTTCTTC. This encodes CASSQDGMGLAYNEQFF.